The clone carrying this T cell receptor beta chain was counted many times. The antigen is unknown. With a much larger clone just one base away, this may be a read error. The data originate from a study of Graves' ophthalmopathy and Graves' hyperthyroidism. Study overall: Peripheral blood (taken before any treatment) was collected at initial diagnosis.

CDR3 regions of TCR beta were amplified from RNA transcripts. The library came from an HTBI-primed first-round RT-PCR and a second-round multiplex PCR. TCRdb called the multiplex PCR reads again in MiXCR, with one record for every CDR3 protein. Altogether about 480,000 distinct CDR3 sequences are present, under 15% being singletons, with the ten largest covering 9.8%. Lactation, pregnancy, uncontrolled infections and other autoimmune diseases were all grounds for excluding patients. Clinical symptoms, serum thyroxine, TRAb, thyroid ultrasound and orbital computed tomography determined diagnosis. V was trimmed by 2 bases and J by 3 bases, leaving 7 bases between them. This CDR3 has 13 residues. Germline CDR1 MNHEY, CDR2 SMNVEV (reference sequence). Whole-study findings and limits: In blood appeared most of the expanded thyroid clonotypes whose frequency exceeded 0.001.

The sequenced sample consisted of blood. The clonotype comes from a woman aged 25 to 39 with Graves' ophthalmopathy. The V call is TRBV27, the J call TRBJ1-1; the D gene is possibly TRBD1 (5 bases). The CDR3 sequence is CASSLMGDTEAFF. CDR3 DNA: TGTGCCAGCAGTTTAATGGGGGACACTGAAGCTTTCTTT.